Listed below are T cell receptor beta chains from one sample, sequenced in a study of T cell clones after liver transplantation. The method was immunoSEQ multiplex PCR; TCRdb's version includes in-frame clones alone and lacks a portion of them. This table has under 90,000 clones, about 80% appearing once. The sample in question was CD4+ T cells from blood, obtained before liver transplant. The source of these receptors is a human donor who received a liver transplant. Each CDR3 is given with its conserved first and last residue. The order of the fields is V gene, J gene, D gene, clone size, CDR3 DNA, CDR3 protein. A D gene is named only where the DNA matches it firmly. Size is stated for part of the rows, as once, few or many counts, or as a class when the clone is expanded.

TRBV6-1,TRBJ2-7,.,.,TGTGCCAGCAGTGAAATAATCTACGAGCAGTACTTC,CASSEIIYEQYF
TRBV5-4,TRBJ2-1,.,once,TGTGCCAGCAGCCCCCGGGACGGATACAATGAGCAGTTCTTC,CASSPRDGYNEQFF
TRBV30,TRBJ2-4,.,.,TGTGCCTGGAGTGTTTCGGGAGAGGCCATTCAGTACTTC,CAWSVSGEAIQYF
TRBV6-5,TRBJ2-2,.,.,TGTGCCAGCAGGCGGGGCGCCGGCACCGGGGAGCTGTTTTTT,CASRRGAGTGELFF
TRBV6-1,TRBJ1-4,TRBD1,.,TGTGCCAGCAGTGAAGGACAGGGTCGTCGTGAAAAACTGTTTTTT,CASSEGQGRREKLFF
TRBV15,TRBJ1-5,.,.,TGTGCCACCAGCAGAGATAACCCTAGCAATCAGCCCCAGCATTTT,CATSRDNPSNQPQHF
TRBV28,TRBJ2-1,TRBD2,.,TGTGCCAGCGGGGGGCGGACTAGCGGTTACAATGAGCAGTTCTTC,CASGGRTSGYNEQFF
TRBV5-4,TRBJ2-1,TRBD2,.,TGTGCCAGCAGCTACGGACTAGCGGGAGACTACAATGAGCAGTTCTTC,CASSYGLAGDYNEQFF
TRBV9,TRBJ1-1,.,.,TGTGCCAGCAGCGTAGGAGACTACTTGAACACTGAAGCTTTCTTT,CASSVGDYLNTEAFF
TRBV5-4,TRBJ2-6,.,once,TGTGCCAGCAGCTCGCTGGGGGAGACTGGGGCCAACGTCCTGACTTTC,CASSSLGETGANVLTF
TRBV11-1,TRBJ2-1,TRBD2,.,TGTGCCAGCAGCGCCTGGGCTAGCGGACAAAGCTACAATGAGCAGTTCTTC,CASSAWASGQSYNEQFF
TRBV7-2,TRBJ2-2,.,.,TGTGCCAGCAGCCGAGGCCGGGGCCGGGCCACCGGGGAGCTGTTTTTT,CASSRGRGRATGELFF
TRBV6-5,TRBJ1-2,.,.,TGTGCCAGCAGTTATTCGAGACAGAACTATGGCTACACCTTC,CASSYSRQNYGYTF
TRBV5-6,TRBJ2-7,TRBD1,.,TGTGCCAGCAGCTACCCGGGACAGGGACGTCACGAGCAGTACTTC,CASSYPGQGRHEQYF
TRBV19,TRBJ2-5,.,.,TGTGCCAGTAGTATGGTGGGGAATGAAGAGACCCAGTACTTC,CASSMVGNEETQYF
TRBV5-1,TRBJ2-5,TRBD2,.,TGCGCCAGCAGCGGCCCGGGACTAGCGGCCCTCGGTGGGGAGACCCAGTACTTC,CASSGPGLAALGGETQYF
TRBV9,TRBJ1-4,.,.,TGTGCCAGCAGCAAAGAAGGACGGAGGAATGAAAAACTGTTTTTT,CASSKEGRRNEKLFF
TRBV6-5,TRBJ2-2,.,.,TGTGCCAGCAGTTACTCTTTCTCGGGCGGCACCGGGGAGCTGTTTTTT,CASSYSFSGGTGELFF
TRBV14,TRBJ1-2,TRBD1,few,TGTGCCAGCAGCCAGCGACAGGGGCCCTATGGCTACACCTTC,CASSQRQGPYGYTF
TRBV6-5,TRBJ1-4,TRBD1,.,TGTGCCAGCAGTTCCGGACAGGGAAGAGAAAAACTGTTTTTT,CASSSGQGREKLFF